This T cell receptor (beta chain) was recovered during a study of blood T cell repertoires in COVID-19. Here immunoSEQ multiplex PCR was the method, and the copy in TCRdb shows in-frame clones only, minus some. The sample shows about 150,000 clones, around three quarters of them seen only once. The CDR3 is 16 residues long. Germline CDR1 is SGHAT and CDR2 is FQNNGV. V gave up 5 bases and J gave up 1 base, with 18 bases separating them. Material for sequencing was peripheral blood. The V and J genes are TRBV11-2 and TRBJ2-7; maybe TRBD1 (6 bases). This TCR was sampled from a man aged 45-60 years with active or convalescent COVID-19. The CDR3 sequence: CASSATGHTLSYEQYF. CDR3 sequence (DNA): TGTGCCAGCAGCGCAACGGGACACACACTTTCCTACGAGCAGTACTTC. The full variable domain, its missing parts supplied by reference TRBV11-2 and TRBJ2-7, is EAGVAQSPRYKIIEKRQSVAFWCNPISGHATLYWYQQILGQGPKLLIQFQNNGVVDDSQLPKDRFSAERLKGVDSTLKIQPAKLEDSAVYLCASSATGHTLSYEQYFGPGTRLTVT.